What follows are 26 T cell receptor beta chains derived from one specimen sequenced in a study of blood T cell repertoires in COVID-19. TCRdb's copy holds only in-frame clones and misses some; the assay was immunoSEQ multiplex PCR. The sample lists some 140,000 clones, 80% to 85% seen once, with about 5.5% in the top ten. Sequenced sample: PBMCs or T cells enriched from blood (not recorded which). All receptors come from a man aged 35 to 55 with acute COVID-19.

The rearrangement joins TRBV11-2 to TRBJ2-3; 8 bases map to TRBD2. The CDR3 is 15 residues long. The junction had 5 bases not matched to a gene; V was cut back by 3 bases and J by 3 bases. The germline V gene has CDR1 SGHAT and CDR2 FQNNGV. The CDR3 spells CASSFGGAGTDTQYF. Here the CDR3 DNA reads TGTGCCAGCAGCTTCGGGGGGGCCGGTACAGATACGCAGTATTTT.

This chain connects TRBV7-6 to TRBJ2-3; 15 nucleotides agree with TRBD2. CDR3 size: 19 residues. Looked up from germline, CDR1 is SGHVS and CDR2 is FNYEAQ. With 1 base clipped from V and 3 bases from J, the junction kept 8 bases outside the gene matches. The CDR3 sequence is CASSLGTSGGARGTDTQYF. The CDR3 coding sequence is TGTGCCAGCAGCTTAGGGACTAGCGGGGGGGCCAGGGGAACAGATACGCAGTATTTT.

CDR3: CASSRTQRVYTGELFF. As DNA, the CDR3 is TGCGCCAGCAGCCGGACACAGCGAGTATACACCGGGGAGCTGTTTTTT. The chain links TRBV4-3 to TRBJ2-2; perhaps TRBD1 as D (5 bases). Germline-derived CDR1 and CDR2 are LGHNA and YSLEER. This CDR3 is built from 16 residues. V was clipped by 4 bases and J by 3 bases, with 15 bases between them.

This clone has more than one count but fewer than ten. This chain uses TRBV9 with TRBJ2-7; 9 bases map to TRBD2. CDR1 and CDR2 from the germline V gene are SGDLS and YYNGEE. The V gene end was trimmed by 0 bases and the J gene end by 1 base; junction bases not matched to a gene: 2. The CDR3 is 15 residues long. The CDR3 reads CASSVGLAESYEQYF. DNA of the CDR3: TGTGCCAGCAGCGTAGGACTAGCGGAGTCCTACGAGCAGTACTTC.

The chain uses TRBV27 and TRBJ2-5; D possibly corresponds to TRBD1 (6 bases). V dropped 1 base and J dropped 6 bases, with 18 bases sitting between them. CDR1 and CDR2 (germline): MNHEY, SMNVEV (reference sequence). The CDR3 length is 16 residues. The CDR3 DNA is TGTGCCAGCAGTTTATACCCGAGTTCAGGGGAGAAGACCCAGTACTTC. Translated, it gives CASSLYPSSGEKTQYF.

This clone has more than one count but fewer than ten. The chain recombines TRBV6-5 with TRBJ1-4, with 7 bases lining up with TRBD1. The CDR3 is 15 amino acids. Germline loops: CDR1 MNHEY, CDR2 SVGAGI. J gave up 5 bases and V 6 bases, and 9 bases lay outside the gene matches. CDR3 region: CASRYRDSANEKLFF. The CDR3 DNA reads TGTGCCAGCAGGTACCGGGACAGCGCCAATGAAAAACTGTTTTTT.

This sequence joins TRBV19 and TRBJ1-2, with TRBD1 as a possible D gene (5 bases). V lost 7 bases, J lost 4 bases, and 13 bases lay in between. Germline CDR1 LNHDA, CDR2 SQIVND (reference sequence). This CDR3 has 13 residues. CDR3 nucleotides: TGTGCCAGTAATCGGGGGACCATCTATGGCTACACCTTC. It translates to CASNRGTIYGYTF.

This clone was found once. The chain joins TRBV18 to TRBJ2-1; D uncertain. Germline assignment: CDR1 KGHSH and CDR2 LQKENI. This CDR3 region has 14 residues. Between the trimmed V and J ends, which lost 0 bases and 8 bases, there was a span of 11 bases. CDR3: CASSPPSIRDEQFF. CDR3 sequence (DNA): TGTGCCAGCTCACCACCGTCTATCCGAGATGAGCAGTTCTTC.

V is TRBV6-6 and J is TRBJ1-1; no firm D call. Trimming shortened V by 4 bases and J by 5 bases, and 11 bases separated the two germline ends. The V gene's germline CDR1 is MNHNY and CDR2 SVGAGI (reference sequence). This CDR3 is 13 amino acids long. CDR3 sequence (DNA): TGTGCCAGCAGTTCAGCCTCGGGGACTGAAGCTTTCTTT. Encoded protein: CASSSASGTEAFF.

The V gene is TRBV28, the J gene TRBJ2-1; TRBD2 matches at 13 bases. J lost 8 bases, V lost 4 bases, and 14 bases had no gene match. This CDR3 contains 18 residues. The germline V gene has CDR1 MDHEN and CDR2 SYDVKM. The CDR3 coding sequence is TGTGCCAGCAGTTCCTATGGACTAGCGGGGGTTCTCGGCGATGAGCAGTTCTTC. Protein sequence: CASSSYGLAGVLGDEQFF.

In nucleotides, the CDR3 is TGTGCCTACTTAGGCGGCCCCACCTGGTATTCCTACAATGAGCAGTTCTTC. This sequence encodes CAYLGGPTWYSYNEQFF. The V and J genes are TRBV2 and TRBJ2-1, with no clear D. CDR3 length: 17 residues. Germline assignment: CDR1 SNHLY and CDR2 FYNNEI. Deletions cut 11 bases from V and 1 base from J, with 24 bases between.

This clone has only a few counts. V usage is TRBV19 and J usage is TRBJ1-1, with TRBD1 as a possible D gene (5 bases). V shed 7 bases and J shed 1 base, with 13 bases lying between them. Germline CDR1 is LNHDA and CDR2 is SQIVND (reference sequence). The CDR3 spans 14 residues. The CDR3 sequence: CASTSQGWNTEAFF. For the CDR3, the DNA is TGTGCCAGTACATCTCAGGGTTGGAACACTGAAGCTTTCTTT.

This sequence joins TRBV7-2 and TRBJ1-1; D gene uncertain. Between the trimmed V and J ends, which lost 1 base and 6 bases, there was a span of 9 bases. The CDR3 totals 13 residues. The germline CDR1 and CDR2 sequences are SGHTA and FQGNSA. The CDR3 region is CASSLVSKSEAFF. CDR3 coding DNA: TGTGCCAGCAGCTTAGTCTCTAAGTCTGAAGCTTTCTTT.

The V gene is TRBV12-3 or TRBV12-4, the J gene TRBJ1-1, with 7 bases that match TRBD1. V was pared by 5 bases and J by 4 bases, with 1 base of the junction left unmatched. This CDR3 is 12 amino acids long. In DNA form, the CDR3 reads TGTGCCAGCAGTCCAGGGGGCACTGAAGCTTTCTTT. It codes for CASSPGGTEAFF.

This chain joins TRBV5-1 and TRBJ2-7; D may be TRBD1 (5 bases). This CDR3 comprises 13 residues. Deletions cut 0 bases from V and 9 bases from J, with 13 bases between. CDR1 and CDR2 (germline): SGHRS, YFSETQ. The CDR3 loop is CASSLVLQDTQYF. The CDR3 nucleotides are TGCGCCAGCAGCTTGGTGTTACAGGATACGCAGTACTTC.

This chain joins TRBV21-1 and TRBJ1-4. TRBV21-1 represents a pseudogene. The CDR3 sequence is 18 residues long. As DNA, the CDR3 is TGTGCCAGCAGCAATTCGGGAGGGGCAGTCGTTACTCATGAAAAACTGTTTTTT. It codes for CASSNSGGAVVTHEKLFF.

The gene calls are TRBV13 and TRBJ2-2; D might be TRBD1 (6 bases). From germline, CDR1 is PRHDT and CDR2 FYEKMQ (reference sequence). The CDR3 is 15 amino acids. V was shortened by 5 bases and J by 2 bases, with 12 bases between the two germline ends. CDR3 DNA sequence: TGTGCCAGCAGCCCCGGGACAACAAACACCGGGGAGCTGTTTTTT. Protein sequence: CASSPGTTNTGELFF. Together with reference TRBV13 and TRBJ2-2, the CDR3 gives the full variable domain: AAGVIQSPRHLIKEKRETATLKCYPIPRHDTVYWYQQGPGQDPQFLISFYEKMQSDKGSIPDRFSAQQFSDYHSELNMSSLELGDSALYFCASSPGTTNTGELFFGEGSRLTVL.

The rearrangement uses TRBV6-5 and TRBJ2-6; TRBD1 agrees at 8 bases. This CDR3 has 16 amino acids. Germline CDR1 and CDR2: MNHEY and SVGAGI. The J segment lost 4 bases and the V segment lost 0 bases, leaving 2 bases of the junction unmatched. The CDR3 sequence is CASSYSTGVGANVLTF. The CDR3 coding sequence is TGTGCCAGCAGTTACTCGACAGGGGTCGGGGCCAACGTCCTGACTTTC.

The chain couples TRBV10-3 to TRBJ2-2; D perhaps matches TRBD1 (6 bases). Germline CDR1 ENHRY, CDR2 SYGVKD. The CDR3 is made up of 14 amino acids. The V and J ends lost 7 bases and 2 bases respectively, with 11 bases between them. CDR3 sequence reads: CAIKRDTNTGELFF. CDR3 DNA: TGTGCCATCAAACGGGACACCAACACCGGGGAGCTGTTTTTT.

This chain uses TRBV4-1 with TRBJ2-5; unclear D gene. Deletions cut 0 bases from V and 3 bases from J, with 5 bases between. This CDR3 comprises 13 residues. Germline CDR1 MGHRA, CDR2 YSYEKL. The CDR3, as DNA: TGCGCCAGCAGCCAAGATGAGGAAGAGACCCAGTACTTC. Translating it yields CASSQDEEETQYF.

This clone appeared once. The genes are TRBV4-3 and TRBJ1-5, with 7 bases matching TRBD1. The germline V gene encodes CDR1 LGHNA and CDR2 YSLEER. The CDR3 totals 16 residues. The V and J ends lost 0 bases and 4 bases, in that order; junction bases with no gene match: 6. The CDR3 DNA sequence: TGCGCCAGCAGCCAAGATAGGAGGGGGCGGAATCAGCCCCAGCATTTT. It codes for CASSQDRRGRNQPQHF.

The chain carries TRBV19 and TRBJ2-5, with TRBD2 matching over 10 bases. The V gene's germline CDR1 is LNHDA and CDR2 SQIVND (reference sequence). CDR3 length: 14 residues. V shed 2 bases, J shed 3 bases, and the junction held 0 bases outside the gene matches. CDR3 amino acids: CASSITSGKETQYF. In DNA form, the CDR3 reads TGTGCCAGTAGTATAACTAGCGGGAAAGAGACCCAGTACTTC.

This chain uses TRBV5-6 with TRBJ1-5; D is undetermined. V lost 1 base and J 5 bases, leaving 10 bases between the germline ends. Germline assignment: CDR1 SGHDT and CDR2 YYEEEE. This CDR3 has 14 residues. This CDR3 is CASSLMTDYQPQHF. The CDR3 DNA sequence: TGTGCCAGCAGCTTGATGACGGACTATCAGCCCCAGCATTTT.

The rearrangement joins TRBV19 to TRBJ2-1, with TRBD2 identical over 7 bases. Losses at the gene ends were 8 bases for V and 5 bases for J; bases not matched to a gene: 12. The CDR3 is 15 residues long. Germline CDR1 reads LNHDA; CDR2 reads SQIVND (reference sequence). The CDR3 DNA reads as TGTGCCAGTGTCCCACGAGCGGGGAGTAACAATGAGCAGTTCTTC. The encoded protein is CASVPRAGSNNEQFF.

This chain uses TRBV28 with TRBJ2-1, with D uncertain. The CDR3 runs 15 residues. The V gene's germline CDR1 is MDHEN and CDR2 SYDVKM. Trimming took off 5 bases at V and 0 bases at J, with 11 bases between the two ends. The CDR3 reads CASSLTGSSYNEQFF. The CDR3 DNA is TGTGCCAGCAGTCTGACTGGCTCCTCCTACAATGAGCAGTTCTTC.

The chain combines TRBV7-2 with TRBJ1-4, with 8 bases matching TRBD1. The CDR3 covers 14 residues. In germline, CDR1 is SGHTA, CDR2 FQGNSA. V dropped 1 base and J dropped 8; count of bases not matched to a gene: 3. The CDR3 DNA sequence: TGTGCCAGCAGCTTAGGACAGGGGAGGGAAAAACTGTTTTTT. Its protein product is CASSLGQGREKLFF.